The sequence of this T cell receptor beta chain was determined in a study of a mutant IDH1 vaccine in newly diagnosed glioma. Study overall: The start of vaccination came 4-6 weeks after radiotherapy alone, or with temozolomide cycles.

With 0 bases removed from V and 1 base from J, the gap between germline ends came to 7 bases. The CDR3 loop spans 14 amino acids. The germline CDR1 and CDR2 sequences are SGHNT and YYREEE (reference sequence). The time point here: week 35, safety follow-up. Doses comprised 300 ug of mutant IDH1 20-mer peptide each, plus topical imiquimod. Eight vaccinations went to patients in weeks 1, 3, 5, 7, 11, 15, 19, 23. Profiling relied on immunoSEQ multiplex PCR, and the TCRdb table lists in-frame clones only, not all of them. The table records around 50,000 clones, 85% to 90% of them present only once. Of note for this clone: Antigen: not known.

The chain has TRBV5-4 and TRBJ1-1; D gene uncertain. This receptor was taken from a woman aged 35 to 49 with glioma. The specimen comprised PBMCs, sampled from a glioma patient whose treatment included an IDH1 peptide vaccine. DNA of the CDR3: TGTGCCAGCAGCTTGGGAGGGTCGAACACTGAAGCTTTCTTT. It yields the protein CASSLGGSNTEAFF.